A single T cell receptor beta chain is shown here with its context. V was clipped by 5 bases and J by 5 bases, with 12 bases between them. Germline V gene sequence: CDR1 LNHDA, CDR2 SQIVND (reference sequence). The CDR3 length is 13 residues. Libraries were prepared by immunoSEQ multiplex PCR; TCRdb keeps only in-frame clonotypes and omits some of them. Of more than 75,000 clones listed, about 95% were seen once; the top ten hold around 0.37%. This specimen comes from a study of technical replicates of blood from several donors. This chain connects TRBV19 to TRBJ1-2; TRBD1 might be the D (5 bases). The sequenced material came from T cells isolated from PBMCs. The origin of this receptor is a human donor in good health. This CDR3 is CASSPLSGYGYTF. DNA of the CDR3: TGTGCCAGTAGTCCCCTCTCAGGGTATGGCTACACCTTC.